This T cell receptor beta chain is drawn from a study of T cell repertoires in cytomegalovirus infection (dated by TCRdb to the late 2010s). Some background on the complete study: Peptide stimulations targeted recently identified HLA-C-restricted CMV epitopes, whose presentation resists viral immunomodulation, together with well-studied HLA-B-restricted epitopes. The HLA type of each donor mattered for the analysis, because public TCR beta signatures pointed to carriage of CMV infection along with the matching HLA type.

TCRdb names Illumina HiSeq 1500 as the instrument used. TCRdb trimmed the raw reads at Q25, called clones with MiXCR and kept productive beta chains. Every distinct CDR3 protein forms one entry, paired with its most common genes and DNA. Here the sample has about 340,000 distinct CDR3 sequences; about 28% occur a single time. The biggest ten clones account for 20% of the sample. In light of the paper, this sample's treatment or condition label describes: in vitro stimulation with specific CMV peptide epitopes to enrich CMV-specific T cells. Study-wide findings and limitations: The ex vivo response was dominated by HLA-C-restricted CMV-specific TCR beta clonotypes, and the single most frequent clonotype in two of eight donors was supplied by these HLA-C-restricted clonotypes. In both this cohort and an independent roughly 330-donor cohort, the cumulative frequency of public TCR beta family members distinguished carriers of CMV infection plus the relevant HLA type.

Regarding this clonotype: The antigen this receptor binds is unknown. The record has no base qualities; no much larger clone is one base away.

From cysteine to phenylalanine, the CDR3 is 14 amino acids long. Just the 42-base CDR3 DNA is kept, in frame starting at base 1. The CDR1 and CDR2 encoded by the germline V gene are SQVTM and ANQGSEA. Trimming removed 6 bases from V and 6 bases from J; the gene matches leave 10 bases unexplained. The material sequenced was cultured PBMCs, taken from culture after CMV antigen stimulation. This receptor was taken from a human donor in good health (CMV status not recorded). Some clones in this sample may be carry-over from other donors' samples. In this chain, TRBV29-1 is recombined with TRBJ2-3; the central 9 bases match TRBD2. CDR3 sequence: CSVRISGGWDTQYF. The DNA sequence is TGCAGCGTCCGGATAAGCGGGGGGTGGGATACGCAGTATTTT.